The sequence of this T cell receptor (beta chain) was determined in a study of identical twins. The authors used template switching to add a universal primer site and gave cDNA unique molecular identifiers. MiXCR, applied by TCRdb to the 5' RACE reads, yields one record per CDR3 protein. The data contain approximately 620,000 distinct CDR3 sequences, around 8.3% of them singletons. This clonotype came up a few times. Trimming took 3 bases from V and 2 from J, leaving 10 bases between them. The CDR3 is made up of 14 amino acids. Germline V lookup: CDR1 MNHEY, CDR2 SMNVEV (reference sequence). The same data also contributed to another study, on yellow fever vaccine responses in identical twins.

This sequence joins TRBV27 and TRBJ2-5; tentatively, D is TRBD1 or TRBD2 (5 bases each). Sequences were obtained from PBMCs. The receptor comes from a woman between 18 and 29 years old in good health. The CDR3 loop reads CASSFVWGQETQYF. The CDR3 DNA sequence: TGTGCCAGCAGTTTTGTATGGGGGCAAGAGACCCAGTACTTC.